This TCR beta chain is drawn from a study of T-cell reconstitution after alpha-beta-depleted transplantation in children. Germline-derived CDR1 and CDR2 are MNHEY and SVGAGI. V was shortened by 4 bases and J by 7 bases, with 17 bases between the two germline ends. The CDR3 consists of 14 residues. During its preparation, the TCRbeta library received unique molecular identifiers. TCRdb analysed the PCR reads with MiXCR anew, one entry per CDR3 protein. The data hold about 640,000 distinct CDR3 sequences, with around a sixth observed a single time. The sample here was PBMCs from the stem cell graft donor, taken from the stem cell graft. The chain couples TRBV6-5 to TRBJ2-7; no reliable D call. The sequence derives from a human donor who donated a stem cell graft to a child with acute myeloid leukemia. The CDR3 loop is CASSSGDRMGEQYF. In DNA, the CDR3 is TGTGCCAGCAGTTCAGGCGACCGGATGGGGGAGCAGTACTTC.